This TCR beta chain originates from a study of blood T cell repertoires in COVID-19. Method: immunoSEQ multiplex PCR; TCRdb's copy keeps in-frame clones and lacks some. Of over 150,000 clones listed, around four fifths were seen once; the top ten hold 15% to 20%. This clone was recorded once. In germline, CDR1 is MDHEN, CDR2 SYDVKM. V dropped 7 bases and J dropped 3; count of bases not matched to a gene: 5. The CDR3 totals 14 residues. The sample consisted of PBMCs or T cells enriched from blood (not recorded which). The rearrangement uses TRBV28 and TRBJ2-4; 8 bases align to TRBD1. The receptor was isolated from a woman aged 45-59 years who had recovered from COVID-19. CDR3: CASNTGTGKNIQYF. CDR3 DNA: TGTGCCAGCAATACCGGGACAGGCAAAAACATTCAGTACTTC. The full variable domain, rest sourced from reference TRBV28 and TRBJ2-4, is DVKVTQSSRYLVKRTGEKVFLECVQDMDHENMFWYRQDPGLGLRLIYFSYDVKMKEKGDIPEGYSVSREKKERFSLILESASTNQTSMYLCASNTGTGKNIQYFGAGTRLSVL.